The 29 T cell receptor beta chains below were found in one sample sequenced in a study of circulating CD8 cells and anti-PD-1 response in melanoma (dated by TCRdb to 2018 to 2021). The data were produced on a NextSeq 500. The QIAseq Immune Repertoire RNA Library Kit, Human TCR Panel was used to prepare TCR libraries from around 14 ng of total RNA. The public sequencing data were trimmed at Q25 with fastp and processed into clonotypes with MiXCR by TCRdb, which kept only in-frame beta chains. For every CDR3 protein sequence, its rows merge into one entry that carries the most common genes and DNA. Counted in this sample were 1,000 or so distinct CDR3 sequences; approximately 7% of them appeared once. The biggest ten clones account for approximately 16% of the sample. Using a BD FACSAria II cell sorter, four subsets defined by PD-1 and/or TIGIT were sorted from live CD3+CD8+TCRalphabeta+ cells. The material was CD8+ T cells from PBMCs, obtained at baseline or after one month of anti-PD-1 therapy (not recorded which). These receptor sequences come from a human donor with melanoma.

In its sample, this clonotype ranks as large (0.1 to 1%). J is TRBJ2-1 and V is TRBV27; unclear D gene. Germline lookup yields CDR1 MNHEY and CDR2 SMNVEV (reference sequence). V was pared by 3 bases and J by 5 bases, with 5 bases between. The CDR3 length is 12 residues. The CDR3 coding sequence is TGTGCCAGCAGTTTCCGTAACAATGAGCAGTTCTTC. Amino acids: CASSFRNNEQFF.

Relative to its sample, this clonotype is medium-sized. The chain recombines TRBV2 with TRBJ2-3; 13 bases are a match to TRBD2. CDR3 size: 18 residues. V shed 5 bases, J shed 0 bases, and the junction held 8 bases outside the gene matches. Germline V CDR1 and CDR2: SNHLY, FYNNEI. CDR3 protein: CASSTLRGLAGSTDTQYF. CDR3 bases: TGTGCCAGCAGTACATTAAGGGGACTAGCGGGGAGCACAGATACGCAGTATTTT.

This clonotype is deemed large. This chain connects TRBV7-2 to TRBJ2-3; 7 bases agree with TRBD2. This CDR3 has 15 amino acids. Losses at the gene ends were 5 bases for V and 6 bases for J; bases not matched to a gene: 11. CDR1 is SGHTA, CDR2 FQGNSA, per germline. CDR3 DNA sequence: TGTGCCAGCAGCCGCAGCGGGGCTAGTCCGGATACGCAGTATTTT. Its protein product is CASSRSGASPDTQYF.

A remark on this clonotype: A much more abundant neighbour one base away suggests this may be a read error. The chain carries TRBV19 and TRBJ2-7; the D gene could be TRBD1 or TRBD2 (5 bases each). Germline V CDR1 and CDR2: LNHDA, SQIVND (reference sequence). This CDR3 spans 15 amino acids. V was trimmed by 5 bases and J by 6 bases, leaving 20 bases between them. The CDR3 loop is CASSLHRRGRAEQYF. The CDR3 coding sequence is TGTGCCAGTAGTCTCCACCGACGGGGACGGGCCGAGCAGTACTTC.

Concerning this clonotype itself: A much larger clone is a single base away; this may be a read error. V and J are TRBV5-1 and TRBJ2-5; D uncertain. The V and J ends lost 4 bases and 5 bases respectively, with 3 bases between them. CDR3 length equals 10 residues. Germline CDR1 SGHRS, CDR2 YFSETQ. The CDR3 loop is CASSLETQYF. As DNA, the CDR3 is TGCGCCAGCAGCCTTGAGACCCAGTACTTC.

By share of the sample, this clonotype is large. This chain links TRBV2 with TRBJ1-2; possible D gene TRBD1, 6 bases. Trimming shortened V by 3 bases and J by 6 bases, and 11 bases separated the two germline ends. Germline CDR1 reads SNHLY; CDR2 reads FYNNEI. CDR3 size: 13 residues. The CDR3 sequence is CASSDTGGNGYTF. CDR3 nucleotide sequence: TGTGCCAGCAGTGATACGGGGGGCAATGGCTACACCTTC.

By frequency in the sample, this clonotype is medium-sized. This sequence joins TRBV6-5 and TRBJ2-3; the D gene is possibly TRBD1 (5 bases). This CDR3 spans 14 amino acids. Germline loops: CDR1 MNHEY, CDR2 SVGAGI. Trimming removed 0 bases from V and 2 bases from J, with 6 bases in between. The CDR3 region is CASSYSTDTDTQYF. The CDR3 DNA sequence: TGTGCCAGCAGTTACTCGACAGACACAGATACGCAGTATTTT.

By sample fraction, this clonotype is medium-sized. The chain recombines TRBV27 with TRBJ2-1; 12 positions match TRBD1. Germline CDR1 is MNHEY and CDR2 is SMNVEV (reference sequence). V was pared by 4 bases and J by 8 bases, with 6 bases of the junction left unmatched. The CDR3 covers 15 residues. The CDR3 bases are TGTGCCAGCAGTTGGGGACAGGGGGCGCGCGATGAGCAGTTCTTC. Translating it yields CASSWGQGARDEQFF.

Concerning this clonotype itself: The final CDR3 position lacks the conserved phenylalanine or tryptophan, pointing to a likely read error. This sequence joins TRBV10-2 and TRBJ2-1, with 11 positions matching TRBD2. CDR3 size: 14 residues. The germline gives CDR1 WSHSY, CDR2 SAAADI. The CDR3 reads CASSPGTSGGEQFL. The DNA of the CDR3 is TGTGCCAGCAGCCCAGGGACTAGCGGAGGCGAGCAGTTCCTC.

Only a few counts were recorded for this clonotype. This sequence may be a read error, since a much larger clone differs from it by one base. The chain couples TRBV29-1 to TRBJ2-2; D may be TRBD1 (5 bases). Germline values: CDR1 SQVTM, CDR2 ANQGSEA. V lost 4 bases, J lost 3 bases, and 9 bases lay in between. The CDR3 totals 13 residues. CDR3 nucleotides: TGCAGCGTTGCCGTAGGGGACACCGGGGAGCTGTTTTTT. This sequence encodes CSVAVGDTGELFF.

By share, this clonotype ranks as large. The chain has TRBV18 and TRBJ2-7; 9 bases are a match to TRBD1. This CDR3 is built from 16 residues. Germline trimming cut 1 base from V and 0 bases from J; bases unmatched to any gene: 4. The germline gives CDR1 KGHSH, CDR2 LQKENI. The CDR3 region is CASSPHATGGSYEQYF. Here the CDR3 DNA reads TGTGCCAGCTCACCACACGCGACAGGGGGCTCCTACGAGCAGTACTTC.

By frequency in the sample, this clonotype is medium-sized (0.01 to 0.1%). The V and J genes are TRBV28 and TRBJ2-3, with D maybe TRBD1 (6 bases). This CDR3 is 13 amino acids long. Germline values: CDR1 MDHEN, CDR2 SYDVKM. Trimming left V 4 bases short and J 11 bases short, with 16 bases between. The CDR3 nucleotides are TGTGCCAGCAGTTGGGACATCGGTATGGGGCAGTATTTT. Translation: CASSWDIGMGQYF.

This clonotype is labeled as large. The chain carries TRBV27 and TRBJ2-2; the match to TRBD2 covers 7 bases. Trimming at V came to 8 bases and at J to 6 bases, leaving 3 bases not matched to a gene. This CDR3 contains 12 residues. Germline lookup yields CDR1 MNHEY and CDR2 SMNVEV (reference sequence). This CDR3 is CASGLVAGELFF. The DNA of the CDR3 is TGTGCCAGCGGACTAGTTGCCGGGGAGCTGTTTTTT.

This clonotype is judged medium-sized (0.01 to 0.1%). The chain employs TRBV9 and TRBJ2-1; no clear D gene. The V end was cut by 3 bases, the J end by 2 bases, with 12 bases between. CDR1 SGDLS and CDR2 YYNGEE come from the germline V gene. This CDR3 region has 15 residues. CDR3 coding DNA: TGTGCCAGCAGCGCTTTGGGGAACACCTACAATGAGCAGTTCTTC. Amino acid sequence: CASSALGNTYNEQFF.

By sample share, this clonotype is medium-sized. The V call is TRBV28, the J call TRBJ1-1; 8 positions match TRBD1. CDR3 length equals 14 residues. With 3 bases clipped from V and 4 bases from J, the junction kept 4 bases outside the gene matches. Germline V CDR1 and CDR2: MDHEN, SYDVKM. The CDR3 DNA follows: TGTGCCAGCAGTTTCCGACAGGGGACCACTGAAGCTTTCTTT. This sequence encodes CASSFRQGTTEAFF.

This clonotype qualifies as medium-sized (0.01 to 0.1%). The chain recombines TRBV6-2 or TRBV6-3 with TRBJ2-2; 9 bases align to TRBD1. V lost 1 base and J lost 6; bases outside the gene matches: 3. Germline lookup yields CDR1 MNHEY and CDR2 SVGEGT. This CDR3 contains 15 residues. The CDR3 protein is CASSYWDREAGELFF. The CDR3 coding sequence is TGTGCCAGCAGTTACTGGGACAGGGAGGCCGGGGAGCTGTTTTTT.

This clonotype is large within its sample. This chain uses TRBV19 with TRBJ2-3, with 9 positions matching TRBD1. J gave up 3 bases and V 3 bases, and 4 bases lay outside the gene matches. This CDR3 is 15 amino acids long. The germline V gene encodes CDR1 LNHDA and CDR2 SQIVND (reference sequence). CDR3 protein: CASSIGQGWTDTQYF. For the CDR3, the DNA is TGTGCCAGTAGTATCGGACAGGGGTGGACAGATACGCAGTATTTT.

By its share, this clonotype is medium-sized. This rearrangement joins TRBV20-1 to TRBJ2-1; 11 positions match TRBD2. The CDR3 has 15 amino acids. From germline, CDR1 is DFQATT and CDR2 SNEGSKA (reference sequence). This CDR3 reads CSYRTSGRDYNEQFF. The DNA of the CDR3 is TGCAGCTATCGGACTAGCGGGCGAGACTACAATGAGCAGTTCTTC.

In this sample, this clonotype turned up a few times. This could be a read error, since a much larger clone is one nucleotide away. V is TRBV28 and J is TRBJ1-1; D gene unclear. CDR3 size: 15 residues. V lost 8 bases and J lost 1, with 17 bases in between. CDR1 MDHEN and CDR2 SYDVKM come from the germline V gene. CDR3 sequence reads: CASGLAIAGNTEAFF. The CDR3 coding sequence is TGTGCCAGCGGACTGGCTATTGCGGGGAACACTGAAGCTTTCTTT.

By sample share, this clonotype is large (0.1 to 1%). The chain links TRBV29-1 to TRBJ2-7; 7 bases line up with TRBD1. V trimming: 3 bases; J trimming: 6 bases; junction bases outside the gene matches: 5. Germline loops: CDR1 SQVTM, CDR2 ANQGSEA. This CDR3 is built from 12 residues. The CDR3 sequence: CSVDTGVGEQYF. DNA of the CDR3: TGCAGCGTTGATACAGGGGTAGGCGAGCAGTACTTC.

Judged by abundance, this clonotype is medium-sized. This rearrangement joins TRBV27 to TRBJ2-7; 12 positions agree with TRBD1. V dropped 5 bases and J dropped 4; count of bases not matched to a gene: 18. CDR1 and CDR2 (germline): MNHEY, SMNVEV (reference sequence). The CDR3 extends over 19 amino acids. In DNA, the CDR3 is TGTGCCAGCAGTCCCCGATGGGAACTGCCGGGACAGGGGGCTTACGAGCAGTACTTC. Translation: CASSPRWELPGQGAYEQYF.

This clonotype is termed medium-sized. This CDR3 is CAWSLQREYNEQFF. The DNA of the CDR3 is TGTGCCTGGAGTTTACAGCGGGAGTACAATGAGCAGTTCTTC. J is TRBJ2-1 and V is TRBV30, with 8 nucleotides matching TRBD2. The J segment lost 4 bases and the V segment lost 2 bases, leaving 4 bases of the junction unmatched. Germline V gene lookup returns CDR1 GTSNPN and CDR2 SVGIG (reference sequence). The CDR3 is 14 amino acids.

This clonotype rates as large. The chain combines TRBV24-1 with TRBJ2-2; D might be TRBD1 (5 bases). The germline CDR1 and CDR2 sequences are KGHDR and SFDVKD. The length of the CDR3 is 15 residues. V lost 7 bases and J lost 6, with 17 bases in between. CDR3 coding DNA: TGTGCCACCAGGTCGCGGCAGGGCGAGGCCGGGGAGCTGTTTTTT. Its protein product is CATRSRQGEAGELFF.

A few counts support this clonotype. A read error may be the cause here, since a much bigger clone is one base away. The DNA is left out, because the CDR3 cannot be placed on it with certainty; the CDR3 is given as TCRdb lists it. This chain links TRBV27 with TRBJ2-1; the DNA was not used to check the table's D call, TRBD1. Germline assignment: CDR1 MNHEY and CDR2 SMNVEV (reference sequence). The CDR3 extends over 15 residues, inclusive of both ends. CDR3: CASSWGQGARDEQLF.

This chain joins TRBV24-1 and TRBJ2-5; D gene ambiguous. The V gene lost 4 bases and the J gene lost 2 bases, with 10 bases spanning the gap. This CDR3 is 14 amino acids long. CDR1 is KGHDR, CDR2 SFDVKD, per germline. CDR3 residues: CATSDHGPQETQYF. The CDR3 DNA is TGTGCCACCAGTGACCATGGACCACAAGAGACCCAGTACTTC.

This clonotype qualifies as medium-sized. The chain has TRBV2 and TRBJ1-5; D uncertain. The CDR3 sequence is 16 residues long. The germline V gene has CDR1 SNHLY and CDR2 FYNNEI. V dropped 8 bases and J dropped 0 bases, with 17 bases sitting between them. DNA of the CDR3: TGTGCCAGCGAATCCCGTCCGGTTTATAGCAATCAGCCCCAGCATTTT. The encoded protein is CASESRPVYSNQPQHF.

This clonotype is classed as medium-sized (0.01 to 0.1%). The V call is TRBV19, the J call TRBJ2-1; 9 bases are shared with TRBD2. Trimming removed 0 bases from V and 7 bases from J; junction bases left unmatched: 4. The CDR3 runs 15 residues. Germline V gene data show CDR1 as LNHDA and CDR2 as SQIVND (reference sequence). CDR3 coding DNA: TGTGCCAGTAGTATAGATAGCGGGAGTCTGAATGAGCAGTTCTTC. Its protein is CASSIDSGSLNEQFF.

This clonotype qualifies as medium-sized. V and J are TRBV27 and TRBJ2-5; TRBD1 matches at 8 bases. Germline V gene sequence: CDR1 MNHEY, CDR2 SMNVEV (reference sequence). The CDR3 length is 17 residues. V dropped 5 bases and J dropped 2; count of bases not matched to a gene: 13. CDR3 region: CASSPTGGRTGQETQYF. In nucleotides, the CDR3 is TGTGCCAGCAGTCCAACAGGGGGTCGGACGGGTCAAGAGACCCAGTACTTC.

By proportion, this clonotype is large. The chain combines TRBV27 with TRBJ2-7, with 10 bases aligning to TRBD2. CDR3 length: 15 residues. With V trimmed by 5 bases and J by 3 bases, 7 bases remained unmatched. Germline values: CDR1 MNHEY, CDR2 SMNVEV (reference sequence). DNA for the CDR3: TGTGCCAGCAGTGGGGGACTAGCGTTGGTCTACGAGCAGTACTTC. Its protein is CASSGGLALVYEQYF.